These 20 T cell receptor beta chains share one sample of origin, sequenced in a study of regulatory T cells in long-lasting Graves disease (dated by TCRdb to the early 2020s). The library was generated by multiplex PCR. Instrument used: Illumina HiSeq 4000. TCR beta libraries were built with iRepertoire HTBI primers and Arm-PCR amplification of CDR3 regions. TCRdb passed the public sequencing reads through fastp at Q25 and MiXCR, retaining productive beta sequences. Every distinct CDR3 protein forms one entry, paired with its most common genes and DNA. For this sample there are roughly 500,000 distinct CDR3 sequences; less than 15% appear just once. Approximately 15% of the sample is taken by the ten largest. The meaning of the sample's time point label: newly diagnosed GD, antithyroid drugs for less than 3 months. For both TCR sequencing and RNA sequencing, RNA was extracted from PBMCs using TRIzol.

This sample was shared with a second study, whose subject was T cells in Graves' hyperthyroidism and ophthalmopathy.

The input for sequencing was peripheral blood mononuclear cells (PBMCs), taken at new diagnosis, from a patient treated with antithyroid drugs. These receptors were taken from a woman in her forties or fifties with Graves disease. Donor details come from another sample of the same person, matched by shared clones.

In its sample, this clonotype was seen many times. The chain combines TRBV12-3 or TRBV12-4 with TRBJ2-7; 10 nucleotides line up with TRBD1. This CDR3 is built from 15 residues. V shed 6 bases, J shed 4 bases, and the junction held 9 bases outside the gene matches. CDR3 sequence reads: CASSGQGVSMYEQYF. In nucleotides, the CDR3 is TGTGCCAGCAGCGGACAGGGGGTTTCAATGTACGAGCAGTACTTC.

Ten or more counts support this clonotype. The chain joins TRBV5-1 to TRBJ2-7; D is unclear. Germline assignment: CDR1 SGHRS and CDR2 YFSETQ. The CDR3 is 15 amino acids. V dropped 1 base and J dropped 7 bases, with 18 bases sitting between them. CDR3 sequence (DNA): TGCGCCAGCAGCTTGAAAACCGGCCAATCGCAGGAGCAGTACTTC. This sequence encodes CASSLKTGQSQEQYF.

This clonotype was counted a few times. The chain links TRBV27 to TRBJ1-1, with D possibly being TRBD1 (5 bases). The V gene lost 5 bases and the J gene lost 1 base, with 17 bases spanning the gap. There are 16 residues in the CDR3. CDR1 is MNHEY, CDR2 SMNVEV, per germline (reference sequence). CDR3 bases: TGTGCCAGCAGTCCTCTGGGGGGGTTGGGGAACACTGAAGCTTTCTTT. Residues: CASSPLGGLGNTEAFF.

This clonotype was counted many times. The chain is built from TRBV28 and TRBJ1-1; D possibly corresponds to TRBD1 (6 bases). CDR3 size: 17 residues. Germline-derived CDR1 and CDR2 are MDHEN and SYDVKM. Trimming stripped 8 bases from V and 1 base from J, with 23 bases between. The CDR3 reads CASAQSRLGQKNTEAFF. The CDR3 DNA reads TGTGCCAGCGCCCAAAGTCGCCTCGGACAGAAGAACACTGAAGCTTTCTTT.

This clonotype was detected once. An end of the junction differs from the germline gene, which may be a read error. V and J are TRBV4-2 and TRBJ2-3, with 10 bases identical to TRBD2. Germline-derived CDR1 and CDR2 are LGHNA and YNFKEQ. This CDR3 is built from 15 residues. The CDR3 nucleotides are TGTGCCAGCAGCCCCCAGCGGGAGGGGGCAGATATGCAGTATTTT. The encoded protein is CASSPQREGADMQYF.

Many counts were recorded for this clonotype. CDR3 sequence reads: CATSTEDNEQFF. In DNA, the CDR3 is TGTGCCACCTCCACTGAGGACAATGAGCAGTTCTTC. The gene calls are TRBV11-3 and TRBJ2-1; no clear D gene. CDR1 and CDR2 from the germline V gene are SGHNT and YENEEA. With 10 bases removed from V and 5 bases from J, the gap between germline ends came to 12 bases. There are 12 residues in the CDR3.

The chain uses TRBV12-3 or TRBV12-4 and TRBJ2-7; 9 positions match TRBD2. This CDR3 is 12 amino acids long. The V gene end was trimmed by 3 bases and the J gene end by 10 bases; junction bases not matched to a gene: 4. CDR3 protein: CASSFRLAGQYF. CDR3 DNA: TGTGCCAGCAGTTTCCGGCTAGCGGGACAGTACTTC.

In its sample, this clonotype was seen many times. The rearrangement uses TRBV10-3 and TRBJ2-7, with 12 bases that match TRBD2. CDR1 is ENHRY, CDR2 SYGVKD, per germline. Losses at the gene ends were 3 bases for V and 3 bases for J; bases not matched to a gene: 6. This CDR3 comprises 16 residues. The DNA of the CDR3 is TGTGCCATCAGTGAAGCCGGGACTAGCGGGTTCTACGAGCAGTACTTC. It encodes CAISEAGTSGFYEQYF.

This clonotype was counted ten times or more. The chain joins TRBV5-6 to TRBJ2-1; TRBD1 might be the D (7 bases). This CDR3 spans 14 amino acids. The V and J ends lost 2 bases and 6 bases respectively, with 12 bases between them. CDR1 and CDR2 from the germline V gene are SGHDT and YYEEEE. CDR3 nucleotide sequence: TGTGCCAGCAGCTTCGCGGGACAGAGCAATGAGCAGTTCTTC. This codes for CASSFAGQSNEQFF. Variable domain in full (rest from reference TRBV5-6 and TRBJ2-1): DAGVTQSPTHLIKTRGQQVTLRCSPKSGHDTVSWYQQALGQGPQFIFQYYEEEERQRGNFPDRFSGHQFPNYSSELNVNALLLGDSALYLCASSFAGQSNEQFFGPGTRLTVL.

This clonotype was found a few times. This chain joins TRBV5-1 and TRBJ1-5; 8 bases match TRBD1. The V and J ends lost 0 bases and 5 bases, in that order; junction bases with no gene match: 4. The CDR3 has 15 amino acids. CDR1 is SGHRS and CDR2 is YFSETQ in the germline V gene. The CDR3 region has the DNA TGCGCCAGCAGCTTGGGGGGACAGGACTATCAGCCCCAGCATTTT. It yields the protein CASSLGGQDYQPQHF.

As for this clonotype: One base away lies a much larger clone, so this may be a sequencing read error. The chain couples TRBV2 to TRBJ2-5, with 8 bases that match TRBD2. Looked up from germline, CDR1 is SNHLY and CDR2 is FYNNEI. The V gene end was trimmed by 8 bases and the J gene end by 2 bases; junction bases not matched to a gene: 13. The CDR3 loop spans 16 amino acids. In nucleotides, the CDR3 is TGTGCCAGCGGCCAAGGGGTAGCGGGGCCACAAGAGACCCAGTACTTC. Residues: CASGQGVAGPQETQYF.

Here the CDR3 DNA reads TGTGCCAGCAGTGCCCTAGCTACGAGCTCCTACGAGCAGTACTTC. It specifies CASSALATSSYEQYF. This chain connects TRBV6-1 to TRBJ2-7; D is possibly TRBD2 (5 bases). CDR3 size: 15 residues. Germline V lookup: CDR1 MNHNS, CDR2 SASEGT. V lost 4 bases, J lost 0 bases, and 13 bases lay in between.

This rearrangement joins TRBV10-1 to TRBJ2-2, with D unclear. The length of the CDR3 is 13 residues. The germline CDR1 and CDR2 sequences are WNHNN and SYGVQD (reference sequence). Trimming took off 4 bases at V and 6 bases at J, with 9 bases between the two ends. This CDR3 reads CASSAVFAGELFF. CDR3 DNA sequence: TGCGCCAGCAGTGCCGTATTCGCCGGGGAGCTGTTTTTT.

The table lists this clonotype with a few counts. The rearrangement uses TRBV5-5 and TRBJ1-6; tentatively, D is TRBD1 (6 bases). V was clipped by 1 base and J by 4 bases, with 6 bases between them. The CDR3 runs 14 residues. Looked up from germline, CDR1 is SGHKS and CDR2 is YYEKEE (reference sequence). The CDR3 DNA follows: TGTGCCAGCAGCTTGACAGGGTATAATTCACCCCTCCACTTT. This translates into CASSLTGYNSPLHF.

This clonotype was observed many times. The V and J genes are TRBV12-3 or TRBV12-4 and TRBJ2-2; TRBD1 matches 8 bases. Trimming removed 7 bases from V and 6 bases from J; junction bases left unmatched: 7. The CDR3 loop spans 14 amino acids. Here the CDR3 DNA reads TGTGCCAGCAAAGTACAGGGGGAGGCCGGGGAGCTGTTTTTT. Translation gives CASKVQGEAGELFF.

Many counts were recorded for this clonotype. The gene calls are TRBV27 and TRBJ2-1, with 7 bases matching TRBD2. Germline CDR1 and CDR2: MNHEY and SMNVEV (reference sequence). There are 20 residues in the CDR3. Trimming took 3 bases from V and 0 from J; bases not matched to a gene: 17. CDR3 sequence: CASSLMGQGGAPSSYNEQFF. The CDR3 DNA is TGTGCCAGCAGTTTGATGGGGCAGGGAGGGGCCCCCAGCTCCTACAATGAGCAGTTCTTC.

This clonotype appeared a few times. The germline gene is not matched at one end of the junction; a read error may be the cause. The J gene is TRBJ1-2, the V gene TRBV28; D remains unclear. This CDR3 comprises 13 residues. In germline, CDR1 is MDHEN, CDR2 SYDVKM. CDR3 protein: CASRPTASYGYAF. Here the CDR3 DNA reads TGTGCCAGCAGGCCGACCGCTAGTTATGGCTACGCCTTC.

This clonotype has ten or more counts. The chain employs TRBV6-2 or TRBV6-3 and TRBJ2-1; D not resolved. This CDR3 is built from 13 residues. CDR1 and CDR2 (germline): MNHEY, SVGEGT. The ends were cut back, 2 bases at V and 4 bases at J, with 6 bases in the middle. DNA for the CDR3: TGTGCCAGCAGTTACCATGAATACAATGAGCAGTTCTTC. Amino acids: CASSYHEYNEQFF.

In its sample, this clonotype was seen a few times. V and J are TRBV19 and TRBJ2-1; D uncertain. The CDR3 is 13 amino acids. V gave up 3 bases and J gave up 2 bases, with 5 bases separating them. Germline assignment: CDR1 LNHDA and CDR2 SQIVND (reference sequence). CDR3 amino acids: CASSIRAYNEQFF. CDR3 bases: TGTGCCAGTAGTATTAGGGCCTACAATGAGCAGTTCTTC.

The chain couples TRBV13 to TRBJ2-2, with TRBD1 matching over 9 bases. V was clipped by 5 bases and J by 4 bases; unmatched bases: 8. Germline loops: CDR1 PRHDT, CDR2 FYEKMQ (reference sequence). The CDR3 totals 16 residues. The CDR3 DNA follows: TGTGCCAGCAGCACCGGGACAGGGCGGGGCACCGGGGAGCTGTTTTTT. As protein: CASSTGTGRGTGELFF.